A single sample gave rise to the 20 T cell receptor beta chains below, sequenced in a study of CD4 T cells in relation to SARS-CoV-2 and coronaviruses. Profiled with immunoSEQ multiplex PCR; TCRdb holds only in-frame clones, not every one. Among about 16,000 clones, about 82% were seen once, and the ten largest hold about 38%. The unexposed donors gave CD4+ T cells in about 2011-2019, prior to COVID-19. Isolation of CD4+ T cells took place after nine to ten days in culture. Their specific antigens are unknown. What was sequenced was CD4+ T cells from PBMCs, cultured in vitro. The receptors originated from a human donor in good health.

J is TRBJ2-6 and V is TRBV28; TRBD2 might be the D (5 bases). Trimming stripped 3 bases from V and 4 bases from J, with 13 bases between. The CDR3 has 16 residues. In germline, CDR1 is MDHEN, CDR2 SYDVKM. CDR3 amino acids: CASSFGELAGANVLTF. The CDR3 DNA reads as TGTGCCAGCAGTTTCGGGGAGTTAGCCGGGGCCAACGTCCTGACTTTC.

The rearrangement links TRBV5-4 to TRBJ1-6; a possible D gene is TRBD1 (5 bases). The CDR3 covers 16 residues. V was trimmed by 2 bases and J by 7 bases, leaving 16 bases between them. Germline loops: CDR1 SGHNT, CDR2 YYREEE (reference sequence). The CDR3 protein is CASSLREGVGNSPLHF. CDR3 nucleotide sequence: TGTGCCAGCAGCTTAAGGGAAGGGGTCGGGAATTCACCCCTCCACTTT.

The V and J genes are TRBV30 and TRBJ1-2, with D perhaps matching TRBD1 (5 bases). The V gene lost 2 bases and the J gene lost 8 bases, with 24 bases spanning the gap. Germline V lookup: CDR1 GTSNPN, CDR2 SVGIG (reference sequence). CDR3 length: 16 residues. CDR3 amino acids: CAWSKGQGFNLLGYTF. DNA for the CDR3: TGTGCCTGGAGTAAGGGTCAGGGTTTCAATTTGCTCGGCTACACCTTC.

This clone came up once. The chain recombines TRBV24-1 with TRBJ1-1; D not resolved. V lost 5 bases and J 11 bases, leaving 11 bases between the germline ends. The CDR3 spans 11 residues. CDR1 and CDR2 from the germline V gene are KGHDR and SFDVKD. DNA for the CDR3: TGTGCCACCAGTGCGGTTGGGAAGGCTTTCTTT. Translated: CATSAVGKAFF.

The chain links TRBV14 to TRBJ2-7; D gene uncertain. Germline V lookup: CDR1 SGHDN, CDR2 FVKESK. Deletions cut 0 bases from V and 9 bases from J, with 6 bases between. This CDR3 is 11 amino acids long. CDR3 DNA sequence: TGTGCCAGCAGCCAAGAAGACGCGCAGTACTTC. Translating gives CASSQEDAQYF.

The genes are TRBV28 and TRBJ2-7, with 7 positions matching TRBD2. Per the germline V gene, CDR1 is MDHEN and CDR2 is SYDVKM. CDR3 length: 14 amino acids. J was trimmed by 5 bases and V by 5 bases; bases with no gene match: 9. Here the CDR3 DNA reads TGTGCCAGCAGTGCTACAAATGGGGGGGACGAGCAGTACTTC. Amino acid sequence: CASSATNGGDEQYF.

Turning to this clone: The sample contains more than one DNA sequence encoding this CDR3. This chain uses TRBV7-2 with TRBJ1-5; TRBD1 matches 10 bases. Germline-derived CDR1 and CDR2 are SGHTA and FQGNSA. Losses at the gene ends were 1 base for V and 7 bases for J; bases not matched to a gene: 4. CDR3 size: 15 residues. The DNA for the CDR3 is TGTGCCAGCAGCTTAGTGACAGGGGGCGGCCAGCCCCAGCATTTT. It is translated as CASSLVTGGGQPQHF.

The chain is built from TRBV6-5 and TRBJ2-1; TRBD2 aligns across 9 bases. CDR1 and CDR2 (germline): MNHEY, SVGAGI. The CDR3 length is 14 residues. Trimming cost V 10 bases and J 4 bases; bases outside gene matches: 8. The CDR3 sequence: CATGGTSRYNEQFF. CDR3 DNA sequence: TGTGCCACTGGAGGGACTAGCCGTTACAATGAGCAGTTCTTC.

The CDR3 protein is CASSLDWGVAFF. The CDR3 DNA reads as TGTGCCAGCAGCTTAGATTGGGGGGTAGCTTTCTTT. The chain links TRBV7-2 to TRBJ1-1; weak D call: TRBD1 (5 bases). Germline CDR1 reads SGHTA; CDR2 reads FQGNSA. V dropped 1 base and J dropped 10 bases, with 10 bases sitting between them. The CDR3 consists of 12 residues. Supplemented by reference TRBV7-2 and TRBJ1-1, the full variable domain reads GAGVSQSPSNKVTEKGKDVELRCDPISGHTALYWYRQSLGQGLEFLIYFQGNSAPDKSGLPSDRFSAERTGGSVSTLTIQRTQQEDSAVYLCASSLDWGVAFFGQGTRLTVV.

The V and J genes are TRBV6-2 or TRBV6-3 and TRBJ2-7; D is possibly TRBD1 or TRBD2 (5 bases each). Trimming pared 5 bases from V and 4 bases from J, leaving 21 bases between. There are 16 residues in the CDR3. Germline loops: CDR1 MNHEY, CDR2 SVGEGT. DNA of the CDR3: TGTGCCAGCAGTAGGGACCTGCTAGCAGGTGGATACGAGCAGTACTTC. Protein: CASSRDLLAGGYEQYF.

The V and J genes are TRBV5-1 and TRBJ2-1; D call uncertain. Germline CDR1 and CDR2: SGHRS and YFSETQ. The CDR3 totals 16 residues. V lost 0 bases to trimming and J lost 2 bases, with 12 bases between them. CDR3 coding DNA: TGCGCCAGCAGCTTGGGTGGCTCCGGCACCTACAATGAGCAGTTCTTC. As protein: CASSLGGSGTYNEQFF.

The CDR3 DNA reads TGTGCCAGGGGACTAGCGGGAGGTGAGACCCAGTACTTC. Translated: CARGLAGGETQYF. This sequence joins TRBV2 and TRBJ2-5, with 15 positions matching TRBD2. Germline CDR1 is SNHLY and CDR2 is FYNNEI. The CDR3 loop spans 13 amino acids. V was pared by 9 bases and J by 5 bases, with 1 base of the junction left unmatched.

V gene TRBV11-2 combines with J gene TRBJ2-7; 11 bases line up with TRBD2. CDR1 is SGHAT and CDR2 is FQNNGV in the germline V gene. CDR3 length: 17 amino acids. The V gene end was trimmed by 5 bases and the J gene end by 0 bases; junction bases not matched to a gene: 9. This CDR3 is CASSVTSGGRSSYEQYF. The CDR3 nucleotides are TGTGCCAGCAGCGTAACTAGCGGGGGACGATCCTCCTACGAGCAGTACTTC.

CDR3 nucleotide sequence: TGTGCCAGCGGACTAGCGGGACGCTACAATGAGCAGTTCTTC. Translating it yields CASGLAGRYNEQFF. The chain joins TRBV27 to TRBJ2-1; 12 nucleotides match TRBD2. Germline CDR1 reads MNHEY; CDR2 reads SMNVEV (reference sequence). This CDR3 contains 14 residues. Trimming took 8 bases from V and 3 from J; bases not matched to a gene: 2.

The chain combines TRBV19 with TRBJ1-6, with D hard to call. CDR1 is LNHDA and CDR2 is SQIVND in the germline V gene (reference sequence). V was clipped by 3 bases and J by 5 bases, with 17 bases between them. The CDR3 contains 17 residues. The CDR3 sequence is CASSILMGRKNNSPLHF. CDR3 coding DNA: TGTGCCAGTAGTATTCTGATGGGCCGGAAAAATAATTCACCCCTCCACTTT.

The chain links TRBV18 to TRBJ1-1; D is ambiguous. Looked up from germline, CDR1 is KGHSH and CDR2 is LQKENI. V shed 2 bases and J shed 1 base, with 8 bases lying between them. CDR3 size: 14 residues. CDR3 amino acids: CASSPGRKNTEAFF. The CDR3, as DNA: TGTGCCAGCTCACCAGGCAGGAAGAACACTGAAGCTTTCTTT.

The chain carries TRBV5-1 and TRBJ2-1; no definite D call. The CDR3 has 12 residues. Germline loops: CDR1 SGHRS, CDR2 YFSETQ. Trimming took 7 bases from V and 0 from J, leaving 5 bases between them. CDR3 bases: TGCGCCAGCTTCCACTCCTACAATGAGCAGTTCTTC. Amino acid sequence: CASFHSYNEQFF.

The chain has TRBV19 and TRBJ1-1; weak D call: TRBD1 (5 bases). V gave up 5 bases and J gave up 1 base, with 11 bases separating them. The CDR3 runs 14 residues. CDR1 is LNHDA, CDR2 SQIVND, per germline (reference sequence). CDR3 DNA sequence: TGTGCCAGTAGTGAGGGACGGGAGAACACTGAAGCTTTCTTT. It translates to CASSEGRENTEAFF.

The CDR3 region is CASGVMVGRKLFF. The CDR3 DNA reads as TGTGCCAGCGGAGTGATGGTTGGGAGAAAACTGTTTTTT. The rearrangement joins TRBV2 to TRBJ1-4; D ambiguous. Germline CDR1 reads SNHLY; CDR2 reads FYNNEI. V was trimmed by 8 bases and J by 10 bases, leaving 17 bases between them. This CDR3 comprises 13 residues.

The chain carries TRBV5-1 and TRBJ2-1; 10 bases are shared with TRBD2. The CDR3 has 17 residues. Germline V gene sequence: CDR1 SGHRS, CDR2 YFSETQ. The trim removed 4 bases at V and 2 bases at J, leaving 9 bases unmatched. The CDR3 is CASSNALAGAAYNEQFF. The CDR3 DNA sequence: TGCGCCAGCAGCAACGCTCTAGCGGGGGCCGCCTACAATGAGCAGTTCTTC.